Listed below are T cell receptor beta chains from one sample, sequenced in a study of OX40 agonist ivuxolimab in advanced cancers. Repertoires were generated with immunoSEQ multiplex PCR, while TCRdb's copy carries only in-frame clones and drops some. This table has about 68,000 clones, 65% to 85% appearing once. This specimen was CD4+ or CD8+ T cells sorted from blood, taken in a trial of the OX40 agonist ivuxolimab. All receptors derive from an adult with an advanced solid tumor such as melanoma, head and neck, liver or kidney cancer. Both conserved end residues are part of each CDR3. A D gene is named only where the DNA matches it firmly. Clone size appears in some rows only: once, few, many, or a class for an expanded clone.

v_call	clone_size	d_call	j_call	cdr3_aa	cdr3_nt
TRBV28	NA	NA	TRBJ2-7	CASITPAPPYEQYF	TGTGCCAGCATCACCCCCGCCCCCCCCTACGAGCAGTACTTC
TRBV7-2	NA	TRBD1	TRBJ1-1	CASSRDRENTEAFF	TGTGCCAGCAGTAGAGACAGGGAGAACACTGAAGCTTTCTTT
TRBV7-2	NA	NA	TRBJ1-5	CASSQAESSNQPQHF	TGTGCCAGCAGCCAAGCGGAGTCTAGCAATCAGCCCCAGCATTTT
TRBV7-6	NA	NA	TRBJ2-1	CASSFGQHNEQFF	TGTGCCAGCAGCTTCGGACAGCACAATGAGCAGTTCTTC
TRBV29-1	NA	TRBD1	TRBJ1-2	CSVGTGGVDGYTF	TGCAGCGTTGGCACAGGGGGCGTTGATGGCTACACCTTC
TRBV10-3	NA	NA	TRBJ1-1	CAISESPWRGRGTEAFF	TGTGCCATCAGTGAGAGTCCATGGCGGGGGAGAGGTACTGAAGCTTTCTTT
TRBV11-2	NA	TRBD1	TRBJ2-7	CASSPRGTGPFYEQYF	TGTGCCAGCAGCCCGCGTGGGACAGGGCCTTTCTACGAGCAGTACTTC
TRBV5-1	NA	TRBD2	TRBJ2-1	CASSLGWTSGGSYNEQFF	TGCGCCAGCAGCTTGGGTTGGACTAGCGGGGGGAGCTACAATGAGCAGTTCTTC
TRBV2	NA	TRBD2	TRBJ2-3	CASSLAGGYTDTQYF	TGTGCCAGCAGTCTAGCGGGAGGATACACAGATACGCAGTATTTT
TRBV7-2	NA	TRBD1	TRBJ2-1	CASSQDRVRLQFF	TGTGCCAGCAGCCAAGACAGGGTAAGGTTGCAGTTCTTC
TRBV15	few	NA	TRBJ1-3	CATRQISGNTIYF	TGTGCCACCAGGCAGATCTCTGGAAACACCATATATTTT
TRBV9	NA	NA	TRBJ2-5	CASSVDWGQETQYF	TGTGCCAGCAGCGTAGACTGGGGACAAGAGACCCAGTACTTC
TRBV2	NA	NA	TRBJ2-6	CASSGTLGANVLTF	TGTGCCAGCAGCGGCACTCTGGGGGCCAACGTCCTGACTTTC
TRBV28	NA	TRBD2	TRBJ2-2	CASSLISSGLANTGELFF	TGTGCCAGCAGTTTAATCTCTTCGGGACTAGCGAACACCGGGGAGCTGTTTTTT
TRBV4-1	NA	TRBD2	TRBJ2-1	CASSLTSGGYNEQFF	TGCGCCAGCAGCCTTACTAGCGGGGGTTACAATGAGCAGTTCTTC
TRBV10-3	few	NA	TRBJ2-1	CAITGSAGGYNEQFF	TGTGCCATCACCGGCTCGGCAGGGGGGTACAATGAGCAGTTCTTC
TRBV10-1	NA	TRBD2	TRBJ2-5	CASTPPESVNTSGRGVYQETQYF	TGCGCCAGCACCCCCCCCGAGAGTGTTAATACTAGCGGGAGGGGGGTGTACCAAGAGACCCAGTACTTC
TRBV5-6	NA	TRBD2	TRBJ2-5	CASSLWTSGNPWEETQYF	TGTGCCAGCAGCCTTTGGACTAGCGGGAACCCCTGGGAAGAGACCCAGTACTTC
TRBV2	NA	NA	TRBJ1-5	CASSVEGFSNQPQHF	TGTGCCAGCAGTGTCGAGGGTTTCAGCAATCAGCCCCAGCATTTT
TRBV4-2	NA	NA	TRBJ2-1	CASSRVPGGPFNEQFF	TGTGCCAGCAGCCGAGTTCCCGGGGGGCCCTTCAATGAGCAGTTCTTC
TRBV7-6	NA	NA	TRBJ2-5	CASSDQETQYF	TGTGCCAGCAGCGACCAAGAGACCCAGTACTTC
TRBV18	NA	NA	TRBJ2-2	CASSESWDTGELFF	TGTGCCAGCTCGGAGAGCTGGGACACCGGGGAGCTGTTTTTT
TRBV2	once	NA	TRBJ1-1	CASSAPPGNTEAFF	TGTGCCAGCAGTGCCCCCCCGGGGAACACTGAAGCTTTCTTT
TRBV7-2	NA	NA	TRBJ1-2	CASSFRQLGDYTF	TGTGCCAGCAGCTTTCGACAACTTGGGGACTACACCTTC
TRBV30	NA	NA	TRBJ1-2	CAWSVGGPPGGGYTF	TGTGCCTGGAGTGTCGGGGGGCCCCCGGGAGGGGGCTACACCTTC
TRBV6-6	NA	NA	TRBJ2-2	CASGDSTGELFF	TGTGCCAGCGGGGACTCCACCGGGGAGCTGTTTTTT
TRBV7-9	NA	NA	TRBJ2-4	CASSLEDAGSKNIQYF	TGTGCCAGCAGCTTAGAAGACGCGGGGAGCAAAAACATTCAGTACTTC
TRBV7-2	NA	NA	TRBJ2-1	CASNPAAASNEQFF	TGTGCCAGCAACCCGGCCGCGGCCTCCAATGAGCAGTTCTTC
TRBV14	NA	NA	TRBJ1-4	CASSPGRLARSNEKLFF	TGTGCCAGCAGCCCGGGACGGCTAGCCAGAAGTAATGAAAAACTGTTTTTT
TRBV15	NA	TRBD2	TRBJ2-7	CATSRGSGSGYEQYF	TGTGCCACCAGCAGAGGAAGCGGGAGTGGCTACGAGCAGTACTTC
TRBV18	NA	NA	TRBJ2-3	CASSPNQEYTDTQYF	TGTGCCAGCTCACCCAATCAGGAATACACAGATACGCAGTATTTT
TRBV6-6	few	NA	TRBJ1-6	CASSPTQAPPLHF	TGTGCCAGCAGCCCAACACAGGCGCCACCCCTCCACTTT
TRBV7-8	few	NA	TRBJ2-1	CASSPRENEQFF	TGTGCCAGCAGCCCCCGCGAGAATGAGCAGTTCTTC
TRBV7-6	NA	TRBD1	TRBJ1-5	CASSRGQGAQPQHF	TGTGCCAGCAGCCGGGGACAGGGGGCTCAGCCCCAGCATTTT
TRBV19	NA	NA	TRBJ2-2	CASSIYRATGELFF	TGTGCCAGTAGTATCTACAGGGCCACCGGGGAGCTGTTTTTT
TRBV5-4	many	NA	TRBJ2-7	CASSSVYEQYF	TGTGCCAGCAGCAGCGTCTACGAGCAGTACTTC
TRBV9	NA	NA	TRBJ1-3	CASSVAVGPGNTIYF	TGTGCCAGCAGCGTAGCAGTAGGGCCCGGAAACACCATATATTTT
TRBV6-6	NA	TRBD1	TRBJ1-2	CASRSTGATFF	TGTGCCAGCCGATCGACAGGGGCGACCTTCTTC
TRBV4-1	few	NA	TRBJ1-3	CASSRTVSGNTIYF	TGCGCCAGCAGCCGGACAGTCTCTGGAAACACCATATATTTT
TRBV2	NA	NA	TRBJ2-2	CASGRSNTGELFF	TGTGCATCGGGACGGTCGAACACCGGGGAGCTGTTTTTT
TRBV5-1	few	NA	TRBJ2-1	CASSVTPQGSSYNEQFF	TGCGCCAGCAGCGTAACCCCGCAGGGGAGTTCTTACAATGAGCAGTTCTTC
TRBV6-1	NA	NA	TRBJ1-1	CASSVAGKNTEAFF	TGTGCCAGCAGTGTTGCAGGGAAGAACACTGAAGCTTTCTTT
TRBV6-5	NA	TRBD2	TRBJ2-3	CASSYSGGRKDTQYF	TGTGCCAGCAGTTACTCGGGCGGGAGGAAAGATACGCAGTATTTT
TRBV11-2	NA	TRBD1	TRBJ2-5	CASSSTTGGIGTQYF	TGTGCCAGCAGCTCGACGACAGGGGGAATCGGGACCCAGTACTTC
TRBV7-9	once	NA	TRBJ2-3	CASSRGGTDTQYF	TGTGCCAGCAGCAGAGGGGGCACAGATACGCAGTATTTT
TRBV5-1	few	NA	TRBJ2-2	CASKADGNTGELFF	TGCGCCAGCAAGGCCGACGGAAACACCGGGGAGCTGTTTTTT
TRBV4-1	NA	NA	TRBJ2-7	CASSQALMTRTPEQYF	TGCGCCAGCAGCCAAGCTCTCATGACCAGGACCCCCGAGCAGTACTTC
TRBV28	NA	NA	TRBJ2-3	CASTSSTDTQYF	TGTGCCAGCACGTCTAGCACAGATACGCAGTATTTT
TRBV6-5	NA	NA	TRBJ1-5	CASSYLGVPQHF	TGTGCCAGCAGTTACCTCGGAGTGCCCCAGCATTTT
TRBV9	NA	NA	TRBJ2-2	CASSTRLREAGELFF	TGTGCCAGCAGCACCCGGCTGCGTGAGGCCGGGGAGCTGTTTTTT
TRBV13	NA	TRBD2	TRBJ2-7	CASSSLAGGREQYF	TGTGCCAGCAGCTCACTAGCGGGAGGGCGAGAGCAGTACTTC
TRBV7-9	once	TRBD2	TRBJ2-5	CASSPGLAGETQYF	TGTGCCAGCAGCCCGGGACTAGCGGGGGAGACCCAGTACTTC
TRBV9	NA	NA	TRBJ2-5	CASSAQGIQETQYF	TGTGCCAGCAGCGCCCAGGGCATCCAAGAGACCCAGTACTTC
TRBV7-2	NA	TRBD2	TRBJ2-7	CASSPSASGSVEQYF	TGCGCCAGCAGCCCCTCCGCCAGCGGGAGCGTCGAGCAGTACTTC